The present T cell receptor (beta chain) was sequenced within a study of regulatory T cells in long-lasting Graves disease. Notes on the study in general: Persistent patients shared 2,500 to 3,000 public clonotypes among themselves. Newly diagnosed patients shared fewer, at nearly 1,000. The study found TRBV28, TRBJ1-2 and TRBJ2-5 favored in persistent disease. Compared with new cases, persistent Graves' patients showed reduced TCR diversity.

The TCR beta library used iRepertoire HTBI primers with Arm-PCR amplification of CDR3. One entry per CDR3 protein results from TCRdb running MiXCR on the multiplex PCR reads. The sample has about 430,000 distinct CDR3 sequences, around 20% seen once. On this clonotype: Antigen specificity is unknown.

The CDR3 sequence is 13 residues long. Germline V CDR1 and CDR2: DFQATT, SNEGSKA (reference sequence). Time point here: persistent/refractory GD, antithyroid drugs over 5 years with positive TRAb. From PBMCs, RNA was extracted and then used to make the TCR library. The TCR was taken from a female donor with Graves disease. The genes are TRBV20-1 and TRBJ1-1; 7 positions match TRBD1. The source material was peripheral blood mononuclear cells (PBMCs), sampled when the disease was refractory, from a patient treated with antithyroid drugs. The CDR3 protein is CSSRQGGMAEAFF. The CDR3 nucleotides read TGCAGCTCCCGACAGGGTGGAATGGCTGAAGCTTTCTTT.